The T cell receptor beta chain described here comes from a study of beta chain features in type 1 diabetes. Study-wide background: Across every sample, 85 million to 120 million sorted cells were examined in total.

The CDR3 sequence is 15 residues long. V lost 2 bases, J lost 3 bases, and 10 bases lay in between. CDR1 and CDR2 (germline): KGHSH, LQKENI. This clone was counted between two and nine times. Expressed TCRB transcripts were sequenced because the isolated RNA had all been reverse transcribed beforehand. Assay: immunoSEQ multiplex PCR; the TCRdb copy retains only in-frame clones and omits some. In the table there are fewer than 200,000 clones, around an eighth of which are singletons. The clonotype was recovered from a woman aged 18-29 years in good health. The chain carries TRBV18 and TRBJ2-2; D is possibly TRBD1 (6 bases). Sequenced sample: central memory CD4+ T cells from blood. The CDR3 coding sequence is TGTGCCAGCTCACCAGGACAGTCTTACACCGGGGAGCTGTTTTTT. Encoded protein: CASSPGQSYTGELFF. The full variable domain, its missing parts supplied by reference TRBV18 and TRBJ2-2, is NAGVMQNPRHLVRRRGQEARLRCSPMKGHSHVYWYRQLPEEGLKFMVYLQKENIIDESGMPKERFSAEFPKEGPSILRIQQVVRGDSAAYFCASSPGQSYTGELFFGEGSRLTVL.